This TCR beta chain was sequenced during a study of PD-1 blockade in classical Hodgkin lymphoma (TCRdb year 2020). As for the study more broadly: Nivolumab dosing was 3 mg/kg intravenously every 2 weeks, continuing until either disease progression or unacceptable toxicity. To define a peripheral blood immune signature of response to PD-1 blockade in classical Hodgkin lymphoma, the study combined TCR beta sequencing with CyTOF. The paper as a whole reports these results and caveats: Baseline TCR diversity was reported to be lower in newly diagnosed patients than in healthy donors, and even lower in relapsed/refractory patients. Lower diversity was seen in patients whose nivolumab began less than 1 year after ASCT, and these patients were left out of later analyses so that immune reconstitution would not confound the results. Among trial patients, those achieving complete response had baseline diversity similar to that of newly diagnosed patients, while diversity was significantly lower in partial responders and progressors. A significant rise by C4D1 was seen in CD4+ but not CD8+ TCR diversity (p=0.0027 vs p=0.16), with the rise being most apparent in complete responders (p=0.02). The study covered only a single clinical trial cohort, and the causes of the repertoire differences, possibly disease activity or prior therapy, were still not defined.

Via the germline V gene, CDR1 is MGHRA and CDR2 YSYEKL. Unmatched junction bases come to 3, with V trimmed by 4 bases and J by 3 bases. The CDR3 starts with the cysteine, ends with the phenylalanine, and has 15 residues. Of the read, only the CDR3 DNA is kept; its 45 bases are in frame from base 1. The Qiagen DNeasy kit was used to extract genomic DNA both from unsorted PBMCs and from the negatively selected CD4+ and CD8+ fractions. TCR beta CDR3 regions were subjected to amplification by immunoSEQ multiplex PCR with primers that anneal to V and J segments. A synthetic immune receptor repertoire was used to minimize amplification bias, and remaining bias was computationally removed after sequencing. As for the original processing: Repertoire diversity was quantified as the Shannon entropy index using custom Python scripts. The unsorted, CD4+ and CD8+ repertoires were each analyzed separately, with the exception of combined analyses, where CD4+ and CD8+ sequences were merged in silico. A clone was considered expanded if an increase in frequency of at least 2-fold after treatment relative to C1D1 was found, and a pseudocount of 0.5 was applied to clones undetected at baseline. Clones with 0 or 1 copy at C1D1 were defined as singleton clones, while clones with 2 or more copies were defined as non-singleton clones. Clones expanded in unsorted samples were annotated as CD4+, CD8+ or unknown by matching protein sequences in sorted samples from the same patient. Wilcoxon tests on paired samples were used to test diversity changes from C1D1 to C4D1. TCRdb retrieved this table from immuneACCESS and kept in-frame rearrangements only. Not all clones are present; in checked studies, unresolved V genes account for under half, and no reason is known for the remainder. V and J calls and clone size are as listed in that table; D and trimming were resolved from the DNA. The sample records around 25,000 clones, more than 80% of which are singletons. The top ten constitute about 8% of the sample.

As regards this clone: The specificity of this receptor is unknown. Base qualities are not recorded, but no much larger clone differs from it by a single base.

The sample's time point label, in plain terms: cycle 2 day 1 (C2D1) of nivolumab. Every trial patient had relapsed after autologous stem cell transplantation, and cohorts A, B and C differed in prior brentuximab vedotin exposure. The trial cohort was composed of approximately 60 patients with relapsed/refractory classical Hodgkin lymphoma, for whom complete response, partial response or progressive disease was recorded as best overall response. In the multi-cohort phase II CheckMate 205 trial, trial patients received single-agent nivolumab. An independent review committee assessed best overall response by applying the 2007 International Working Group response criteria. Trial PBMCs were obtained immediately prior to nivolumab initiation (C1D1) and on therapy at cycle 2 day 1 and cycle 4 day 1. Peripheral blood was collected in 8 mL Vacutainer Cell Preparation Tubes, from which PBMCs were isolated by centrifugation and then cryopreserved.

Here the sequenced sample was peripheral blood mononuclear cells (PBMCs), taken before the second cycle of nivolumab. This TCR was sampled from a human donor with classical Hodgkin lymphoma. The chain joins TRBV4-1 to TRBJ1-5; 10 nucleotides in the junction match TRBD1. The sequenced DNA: TGCGCCAGCAGCCTTAGACAGGGGGCCAATCAGCCCCAGCATTTT. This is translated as CASSLRQGANQPQHF.